This note documents a single TCR beta chain sequence. Its antigen remains undetermined. No clone much larger than this one lies a single base away; base qualities are absent. Trimming at the junction amounts to 6 bases on V and 6 bases on J, and the germline ends lie 15 bases apart. CDR3 length: 13 amino acids, cysteine to phenylalanine. Just the 39-base CDR3 DNA is kept, in frame starting at base 1. These data belong to a study of blood T cell repertoires in COVID-19 (dated by TCRdb to the early 2020s). With respect to the entire study: Collaborator samples came from the United States, Italy and Spain and covered acute and convalescent phases of COVID-19. The samples were drawn from two sources: the first 160 participants of the ongoing ImmuneRACE study, and over 1,000 subjects contributed by 6 global collaborators. HLA class I and class II types, where available, came from metadata supplied by the sample provider rather than from assay-based typing. The dataset comprised deeply sampled blood TCRbeta repertoires from subjects exposed to, actively infected with, or recovered from COVID-19. A de-identified subject ID, COVID-19 status, age in years and sex were almost always included in the sample metadata. The repertoires were released in a freely available public database intended as a resource for research on the immune response to SARS-CoV-2. The prospective study material was composed of cDNA or gDNA derived from T cells, B-cell-depleted T cells, or PBMCs. Paper-wide results and their limitations: How much clinical and demographic metadata was included differed by source and by participant, and the metadata was provided uncurated.

Collaborating institutions collected whole blood in K2EDTA tubes following their own protocols. For TCRbeta analysis, collaborators shipped samples in one of three forms: frozen whole blood, isolated PBMCs, or DNA extracted from either of those sample types. TCRbeta CDR3 regions were amplified from genomic DNA using the immunoSEQ Assay, a bias-controlled multiplex PCR. Concerning the study's data processing: The number of nucleated cells in each sample was estimated by amplification of reference gene primers within the assay. To quantify the absolute abundance of each unique TCRbeta CDR3 rearrangement, sequence reads were collapsed and filtered. For each sample, productive Simpson clonality was calculated by taking the square root of Simpson's diversity index across productive rearrangements. Held by TCRdb, this immuneACCESS table contains in-frame sequences only and omits some clones. Under half of the omission traces to an unresolved V gene where checked; the cause of the rest is unknown. V, J and clone size are those of that table, while D and trimming were read from the DNA. For this sample there are under 350,000 clones; around 89% appear just once. Approximately 4.3% of the sample lies in the top ten.

Material: peripheral blood. The origin of this receptor is a man aged 35 to 55 with acute or convalescent COVID-19. Recombination connected TRBV12-3 or TRBV12-4 to TRBJ2-7; confidence is insufficient to name the D gene. The CDR3 region reads CASRPSAIAEQYF. At the DNA level, the sequence is TGTGCCAGCAGACCTTCCGCGATTGCCGAGCAGTACTTC.